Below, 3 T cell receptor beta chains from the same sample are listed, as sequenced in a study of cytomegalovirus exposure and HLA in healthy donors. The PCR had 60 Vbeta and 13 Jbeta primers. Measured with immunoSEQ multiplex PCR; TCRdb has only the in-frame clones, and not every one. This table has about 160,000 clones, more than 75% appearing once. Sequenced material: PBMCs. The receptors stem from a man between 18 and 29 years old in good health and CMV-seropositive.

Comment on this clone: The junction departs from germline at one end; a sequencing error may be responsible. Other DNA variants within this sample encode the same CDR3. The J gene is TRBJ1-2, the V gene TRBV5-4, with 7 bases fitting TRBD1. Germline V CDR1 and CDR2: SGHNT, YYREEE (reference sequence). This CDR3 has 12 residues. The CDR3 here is CASSLDRGGYTF. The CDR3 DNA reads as TGTGCCAGCAGCTTGGACAGGGGAGGCTATACCTTC.

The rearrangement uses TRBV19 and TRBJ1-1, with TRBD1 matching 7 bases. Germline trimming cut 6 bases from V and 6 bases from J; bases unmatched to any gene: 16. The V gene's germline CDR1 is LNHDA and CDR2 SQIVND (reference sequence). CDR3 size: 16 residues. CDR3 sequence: CASRTWQGGGEAEAFF. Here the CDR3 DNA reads TGTGCCAGTAGGACATGGCAGGGGGGTGGTGAAGCTGAAGCTTTCTTT.

CDR3 protein: CAAGGDGTDTQYF. The CDR3 DNA is TGTGCCGCCGGGGGGGACGGCACAGATACGCAGTATTTT. The rearrangement links TRBV6-5 to TRBJ2-3; 8 bases are a match to TRBD2. The germline V gene has CDR1 MNHEY and CDR2 SVGAGI. This CDR3 is 13 amino acids long. The V gene end was trimmed by 11 bases and the J gene end by 1 base; junction bases not matched to a gene: 5.